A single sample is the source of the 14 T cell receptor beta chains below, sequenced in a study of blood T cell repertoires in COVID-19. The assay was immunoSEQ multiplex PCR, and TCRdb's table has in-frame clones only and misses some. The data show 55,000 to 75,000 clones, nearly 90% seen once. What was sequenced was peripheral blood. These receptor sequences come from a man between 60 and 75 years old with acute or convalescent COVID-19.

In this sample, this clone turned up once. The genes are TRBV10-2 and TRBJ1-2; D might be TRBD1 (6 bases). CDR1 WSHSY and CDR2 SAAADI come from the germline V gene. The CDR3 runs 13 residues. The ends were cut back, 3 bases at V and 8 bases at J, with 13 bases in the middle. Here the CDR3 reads CASSDPGVIGYTF. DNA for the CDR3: TGCGCCAGCAGTGATCCAGGGGTGATCGGCTACACCTTC.

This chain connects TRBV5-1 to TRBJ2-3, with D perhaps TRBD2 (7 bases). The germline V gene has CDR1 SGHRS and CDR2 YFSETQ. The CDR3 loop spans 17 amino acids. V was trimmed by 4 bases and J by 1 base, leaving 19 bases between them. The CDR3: CASSPQGRGTRTDTQYF. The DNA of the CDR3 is TGCGCCAGCAGCCCACAAGGGAGGGGGACGCGCACAGATACGCAGTATTTT.

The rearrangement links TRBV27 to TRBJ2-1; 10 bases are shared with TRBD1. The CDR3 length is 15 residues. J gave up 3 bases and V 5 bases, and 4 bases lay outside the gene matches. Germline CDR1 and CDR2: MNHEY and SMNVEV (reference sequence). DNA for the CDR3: TGTGCCAGCAGTCAACGGGACAGGGGCTACAATGAGCAGTTCTTC. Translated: CASSQRDRGYNEQFF.

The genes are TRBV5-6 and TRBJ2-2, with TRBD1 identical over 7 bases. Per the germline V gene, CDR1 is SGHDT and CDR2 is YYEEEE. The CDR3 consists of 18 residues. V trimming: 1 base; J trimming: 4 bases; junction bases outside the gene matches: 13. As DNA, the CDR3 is TGTGCCAGCAGCTTGTGGGGTCTTGACAGGGTGGGCACCGGGGAGCTGTTTTTT. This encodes CASSLWGLDRVGTGELFF.

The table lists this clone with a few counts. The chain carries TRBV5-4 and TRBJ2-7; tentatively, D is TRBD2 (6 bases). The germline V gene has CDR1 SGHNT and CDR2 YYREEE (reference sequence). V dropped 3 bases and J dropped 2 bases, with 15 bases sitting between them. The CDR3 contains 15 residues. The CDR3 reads CASSWAGTFTYEQYF. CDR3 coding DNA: TGTGCCAGCAGCTGGGCCGGGACTTTCACCTACGAGCAGTACTTC.

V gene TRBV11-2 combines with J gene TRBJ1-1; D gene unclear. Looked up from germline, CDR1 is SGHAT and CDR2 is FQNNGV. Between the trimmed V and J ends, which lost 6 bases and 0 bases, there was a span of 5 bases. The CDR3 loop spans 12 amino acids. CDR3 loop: CASRSMNTEAFF. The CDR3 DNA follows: TGTGCCAGCAGGTCCATGAACACTGAAGCTTTCTTT.

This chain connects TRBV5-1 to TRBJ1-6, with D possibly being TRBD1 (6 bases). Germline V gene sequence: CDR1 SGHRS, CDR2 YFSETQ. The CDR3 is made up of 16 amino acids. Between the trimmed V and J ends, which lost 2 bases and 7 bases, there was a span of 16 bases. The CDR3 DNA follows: TGCGCCAGCAGCTTTGCAGGGGAGGGTCGCAATTCACCCCTCCACTTT. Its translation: CASSFAGEGRNSPLHF.

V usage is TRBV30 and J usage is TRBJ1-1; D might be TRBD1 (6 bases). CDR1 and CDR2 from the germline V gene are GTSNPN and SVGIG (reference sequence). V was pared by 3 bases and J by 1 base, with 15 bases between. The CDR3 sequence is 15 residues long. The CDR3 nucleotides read TGTGCCTGGAGGGTAGCACAGGGCTGGAACACTGAAGCTTTCTTT. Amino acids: CAWRVAQGWNTEAFF.

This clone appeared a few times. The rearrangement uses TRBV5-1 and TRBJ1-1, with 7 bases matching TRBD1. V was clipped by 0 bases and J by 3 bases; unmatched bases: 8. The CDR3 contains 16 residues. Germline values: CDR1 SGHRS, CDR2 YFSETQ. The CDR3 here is CASSLGQGKSYTEAFF. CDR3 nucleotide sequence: TGCGCCAGCAGCTTGGGACAGGGAAAGTCTTACACTGAAGCTTTCTTT.

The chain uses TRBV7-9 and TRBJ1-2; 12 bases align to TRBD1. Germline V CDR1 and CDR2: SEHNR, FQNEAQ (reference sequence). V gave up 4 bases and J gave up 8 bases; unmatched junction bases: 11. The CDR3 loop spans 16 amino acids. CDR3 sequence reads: CASSYMGGTGGDGYTF. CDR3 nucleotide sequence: TGTGCCAGCAGCTACATGGGAGGGACAGGGGGCGACGGCTACACCTTC.

The CDR3 loop reads CASSLGTGPRTEAFF. CDR3 DNA sequence: TGTGCCAGCAGTTTAGGGACAGGCCCGAGAACTGAAGCTTTCTTT. The gene calls are TRBV27 and TRBJ1-1, with TRBD1 matching 8 bases. V dropped 2 bases and J dropped 5; count of bases not matched to a gene: 7. This CDR3 is 15 amino acids long. Germline CDR1 reads MNHEY; CDR2 reads SMNVEV (reference sequence).

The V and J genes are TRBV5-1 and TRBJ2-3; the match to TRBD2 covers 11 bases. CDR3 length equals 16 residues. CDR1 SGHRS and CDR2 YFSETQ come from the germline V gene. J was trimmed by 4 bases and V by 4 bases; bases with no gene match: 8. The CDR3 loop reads CASSPQGLAVSDTQYF. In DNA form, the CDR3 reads TGCGCCAGCAGCCCCCAGGGACTAGCGGTATCAGATACGCAGTATTTT.

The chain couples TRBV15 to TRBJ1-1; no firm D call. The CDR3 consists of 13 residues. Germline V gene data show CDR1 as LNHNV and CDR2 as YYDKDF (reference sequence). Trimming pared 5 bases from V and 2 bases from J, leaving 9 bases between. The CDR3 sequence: CATSGRHNTEAFF. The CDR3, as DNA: TGTGCCACCAGCGGCCGACATAACACTGAAGCTTTCTTT.

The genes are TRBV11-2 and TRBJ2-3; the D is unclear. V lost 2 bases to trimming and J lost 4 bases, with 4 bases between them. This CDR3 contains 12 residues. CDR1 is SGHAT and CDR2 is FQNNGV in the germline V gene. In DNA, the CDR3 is TGTGCCAGCAGCTTACCCGCAGATACGCAGTATTTT. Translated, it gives CASSLPADTQYF.